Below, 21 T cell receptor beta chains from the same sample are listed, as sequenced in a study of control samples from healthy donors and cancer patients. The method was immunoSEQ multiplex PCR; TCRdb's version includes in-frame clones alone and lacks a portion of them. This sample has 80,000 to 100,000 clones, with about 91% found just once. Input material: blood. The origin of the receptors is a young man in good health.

In DNA form, the CDR3 reads TGTGCCAGCAGTTCGACTTTCAGCGACGAGCAGTACTTC. This codes for CASSSTFSDEQYF. The rearrangement uses TRBV19 and TRBJ2-7, with D hard to call. Germline V gene sequence: CDR1 LNHDA, CDR2 SQIVND (reference sequence). V lost 9 bases and J lost 5, with 17 bases in between. The CDR3 has 13 residues. Full variable domain (missing parts from reference TRBV19 and TRBJ2-7): DGGITQSPKYLFRKEGQNVTLSCEQNLNHDAMYWYRQDPGQGLRLIYYSQIVNDFQKGDIAEGYSVSREKKESFPLTVTSAQKNPTAFYLCASSSTFSDEQYFGPGTRLTVT.

Here the CDR3 reads CASTWGGGYGYTF. DNA of the CDR3: TGTGCCAGCACCTGGGGAGGGGGCTACGGCTACACCTTC. V and J are TRBV12-3 or TRBV12-4 and TRBJ1-2, with 7 bases lining up with TRBD1. V was clipped by 7 bases and J by 8 bases; unmatched bases: 10. The CDR3 is 13 amino acids.

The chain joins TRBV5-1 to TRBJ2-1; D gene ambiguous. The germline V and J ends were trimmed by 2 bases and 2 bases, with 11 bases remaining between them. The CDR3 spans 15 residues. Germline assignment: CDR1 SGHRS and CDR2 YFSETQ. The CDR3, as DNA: TGCGCCAGCAGCTTTTTAGGGATCCCCTACAATGAGCAGTTCTTC. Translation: CASSFLGIPYNEQFF.

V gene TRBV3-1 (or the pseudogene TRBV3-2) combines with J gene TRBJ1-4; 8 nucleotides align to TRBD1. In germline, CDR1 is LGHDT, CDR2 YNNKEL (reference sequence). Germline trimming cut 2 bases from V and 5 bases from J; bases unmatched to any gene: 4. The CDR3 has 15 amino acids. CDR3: CASSQSRGRNEKLFF. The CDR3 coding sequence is TGTGCCAGCAGCCAATCCAGGGGGCGGAATGAAAAACTGTTTTTT.

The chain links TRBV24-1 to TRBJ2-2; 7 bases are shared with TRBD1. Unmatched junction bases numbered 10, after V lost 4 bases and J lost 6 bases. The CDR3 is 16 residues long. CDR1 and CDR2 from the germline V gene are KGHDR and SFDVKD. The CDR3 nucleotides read TGTGCCACCAGTGACCCCGCCAGGGGGAGTTCCGGGGAGCTGTTTTTT. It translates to CATSDPARGSSGELFF.

The CDR3 sequence is CASSQVRGDYEQYF. Written as DNA, the CDR3 is TGCGCCAGCAGCCAAGTCAGGGGCGACTACGAGCAGTACTTC. V usage is TRBV4-1 and J usage is TRBJ2-7; TRBD1 might be the D (6 bases). Germline values: CDR1 MGHRA, CDR2 YSYEKL. Between the trimmed V and J ends, which lost 1 base and 3 bases, there was a span of 10 bases. The length of the CDR3 is 14 residues.

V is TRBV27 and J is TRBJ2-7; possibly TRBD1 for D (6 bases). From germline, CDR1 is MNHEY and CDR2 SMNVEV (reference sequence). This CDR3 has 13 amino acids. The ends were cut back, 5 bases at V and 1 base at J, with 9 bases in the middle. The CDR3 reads CASSPGQSYEQYF. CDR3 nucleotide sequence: TGTGCCAGCAGTCCCGGACAGTCCTACGAGCAGTACTTC.

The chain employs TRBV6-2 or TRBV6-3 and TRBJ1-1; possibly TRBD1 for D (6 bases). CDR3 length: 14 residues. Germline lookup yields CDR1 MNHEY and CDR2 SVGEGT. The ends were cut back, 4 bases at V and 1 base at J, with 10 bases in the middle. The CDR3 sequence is CASSSLTGNTEAFF. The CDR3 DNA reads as TGTGCCAGCAGTTCCCTGACAGGGAACACTGAAGCTTTCTTT.

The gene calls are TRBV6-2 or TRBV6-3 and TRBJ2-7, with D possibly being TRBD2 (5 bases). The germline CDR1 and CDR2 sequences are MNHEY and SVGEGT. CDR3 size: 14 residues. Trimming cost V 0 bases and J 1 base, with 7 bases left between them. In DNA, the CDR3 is TGTGCCAGCAGTTACTCTGGCGGGTCCTACGAGCAGTACTTC. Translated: CASSYSGGSYEQYF.

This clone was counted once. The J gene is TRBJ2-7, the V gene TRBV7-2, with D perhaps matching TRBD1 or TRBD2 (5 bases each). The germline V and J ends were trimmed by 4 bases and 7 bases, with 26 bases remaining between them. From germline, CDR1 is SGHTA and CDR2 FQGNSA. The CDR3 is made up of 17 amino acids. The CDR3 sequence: CASSSRGWDPSNWEQYF. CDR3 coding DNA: TGTGCCAGCAGCTCGAGGGGTTGGGACCCCTCCAACTGGGAGCAGTACTTC.

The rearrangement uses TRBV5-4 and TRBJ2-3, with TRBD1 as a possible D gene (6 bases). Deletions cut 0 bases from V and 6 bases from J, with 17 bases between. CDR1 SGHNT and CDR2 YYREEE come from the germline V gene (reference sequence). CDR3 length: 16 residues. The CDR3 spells CASSLALGPQGDTQYF. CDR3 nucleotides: TGTGCCAGCAGCTTGGCCTTGGGGCCCCAGGGGGATACGCAGTATTTT.

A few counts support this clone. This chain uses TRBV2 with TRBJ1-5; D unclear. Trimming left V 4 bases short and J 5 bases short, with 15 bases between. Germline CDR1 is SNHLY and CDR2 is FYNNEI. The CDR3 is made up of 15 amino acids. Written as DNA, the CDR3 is TGTGCCAGCAGTGGGGGTGGGGTTTTGGATCAGCCCCAGCATTTT. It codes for CASSGGGVLDQPQHF.

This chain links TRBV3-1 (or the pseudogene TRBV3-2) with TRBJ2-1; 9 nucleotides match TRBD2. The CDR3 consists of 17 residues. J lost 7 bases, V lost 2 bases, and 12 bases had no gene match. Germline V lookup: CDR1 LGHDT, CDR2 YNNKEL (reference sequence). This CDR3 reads CASSQRIAGVNRNEQFF. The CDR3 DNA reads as TGTGCCAGCAGCCAACGGATAGCGGGAGTTAATAGGAATGAGCAGTTCTTC.

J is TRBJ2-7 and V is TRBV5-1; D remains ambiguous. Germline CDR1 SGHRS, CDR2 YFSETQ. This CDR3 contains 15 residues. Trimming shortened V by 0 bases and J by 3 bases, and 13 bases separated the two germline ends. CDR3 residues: CASSLGGSWGYEQYF. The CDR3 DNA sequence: TGCGCCAGCAGCTTGGGAGGAAGTTGGGGCTACGAGCAGTACTTC.

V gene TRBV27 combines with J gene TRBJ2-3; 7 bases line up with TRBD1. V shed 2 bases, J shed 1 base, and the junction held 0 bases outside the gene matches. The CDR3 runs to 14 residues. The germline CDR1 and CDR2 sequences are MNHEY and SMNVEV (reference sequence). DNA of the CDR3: TGTGCCAGCAGTTTAGACAGGGGCACAGATACGCAGTATTTT. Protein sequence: CASSLDRGTDTQYF.

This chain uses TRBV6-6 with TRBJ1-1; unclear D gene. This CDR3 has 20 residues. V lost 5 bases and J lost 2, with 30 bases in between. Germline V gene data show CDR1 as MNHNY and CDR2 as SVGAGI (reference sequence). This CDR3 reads CASSPHLEWVTPAINTEAFF. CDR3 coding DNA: TGTGCCAGCAGTCCCCACCTCGAATGGGTGACCCCAGCGATCAACACTGAAGCTTTCTTT.

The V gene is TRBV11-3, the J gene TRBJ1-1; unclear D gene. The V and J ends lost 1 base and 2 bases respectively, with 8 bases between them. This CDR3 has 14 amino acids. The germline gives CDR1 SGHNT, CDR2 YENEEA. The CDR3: CASSLGRENTEAFF. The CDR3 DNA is TGTGCCAGCAGCTTAGGGCGGGAAAACACTGAAGCTTTCTTT.

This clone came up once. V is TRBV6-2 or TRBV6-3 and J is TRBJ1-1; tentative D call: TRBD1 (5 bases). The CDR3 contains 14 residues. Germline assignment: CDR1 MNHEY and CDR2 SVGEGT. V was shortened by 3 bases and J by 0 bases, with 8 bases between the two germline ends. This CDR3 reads CASSYRGVNTEAFF. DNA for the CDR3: TGTGCCAGCAGTTATCGGGGGGTGAACACTGAAGCTTTCTTT.

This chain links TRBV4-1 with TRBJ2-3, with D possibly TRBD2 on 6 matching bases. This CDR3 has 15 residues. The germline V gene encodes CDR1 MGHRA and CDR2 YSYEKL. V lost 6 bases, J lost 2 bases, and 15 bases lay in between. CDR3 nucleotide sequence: TGCGCCAGCAGGGGGCTGGACTATGACACAGATACGCAGTATTTT. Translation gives CASRGLDYDTDTQYF.

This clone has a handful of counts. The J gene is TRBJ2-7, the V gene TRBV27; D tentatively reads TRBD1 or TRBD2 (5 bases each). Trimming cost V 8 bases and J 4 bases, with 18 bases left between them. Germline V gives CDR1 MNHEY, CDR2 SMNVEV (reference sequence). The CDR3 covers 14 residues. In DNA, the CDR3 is TGTGCCAGCCACACTCCGGGACCTTTTTACGAGCAGTACTTC. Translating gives CASHTPGPFYEQYF.

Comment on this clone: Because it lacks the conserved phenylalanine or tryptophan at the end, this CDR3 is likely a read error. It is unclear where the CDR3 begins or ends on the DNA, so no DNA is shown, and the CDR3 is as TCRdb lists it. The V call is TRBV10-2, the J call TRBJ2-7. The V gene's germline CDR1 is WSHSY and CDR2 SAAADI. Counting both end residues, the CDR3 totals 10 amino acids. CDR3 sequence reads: CAINGSTLGT.